The 9 T cell receptor beta chains listed next were all sequenced from one sample in a study of human T cells and chemical hapten exposure. Time point reported: healthy volunteer bleed at 2 weeks. The starting material, unfractionated whole blood, was used for total RNA extraction. TCRdb called the RACE reads again in MiXCR, with one record for every CDR3 protein. The sample has roughly 130,000 distinct CDR3 sequences; around 8.2% are singletons. Specimen: whole blood. These receptors all come from a male donor in good health. Some clones in this sample may be carry-over from other donors' samples.

This clonotype was observed a handful of times. The CDR3 spells CASSPGAGGTNQPQHF. CDR3 DNA sequence: TGTGCCAGCAGCCCAGGGGCAGGGGGCACCAATCAGCCCCAGCATTTT. The V gene is TRBV7-6, the J gene TRBJ1-5, with 8 bases aligning to TRBD1. This CDR3 is 16 amino acids long. With V trimmed by 5 bases and J by 3 bases, 9 bases remained unmatched. Germline loops: CDR1 SGHVS, CDR2 FNYEAQ.

This clonotype was seen many times. V is TRBV10-3 and J is TRBJ2-7; D remains ambiguous. In germline, CDR1 is ENHRY, CDR2 SYGVKD. With 3 bases removed from V and 0 bases from J, the gap between germline ends came to 12 bases. The CDR3 loop spans 15 amino acids. The CDR3 coding sequence is TGTGCCATCAGTGACATCGGTGGCAGCTCCTACGAGCAGTACTTC. Amino acids: CAISDIGGSSYEQYF.

At least ten counts were recorded for this clonotype. The chain uses TRBV9 and TRBJ2-1; D is possibly TRBD1 (5 bases). The CDR3 runs to 14 residues. V was cut by 3 bases and J by 8 bases, with 15 bases left in between. Germline loops: CDR1 SGDLS, CDR2 YYNGEE. The chain's CDR3 is CASSEGILGYEQFF. CDR3 sequence (DNA): TGTGCCAGCAGCGAGGGGATCCTAGGGTATGAGCAGTTCTTC.

The chain recombines TRBV18 with TRBJ2-5; D is unresolved. This CDR3 is 14 amino acids long. Germline V CDR1 and CDR2: KGHSH, LQKENI. Between the trimmed V and J ends, which lost 0 bases and 2 bases, there was a span of 7 bases. CDR3 sequence: CASSPPTGQETQYF. Here the CDR3 DNA reads TGTGCCAGCTCACCACCGACCGGACAAGAGACCCAGTACTTC.

Ten or more counts support this clonotype. V usage is TRBV6-2 or TRBV6-3 and J usage is TRBJ2-7; D is possibly TRBD1 or TRBD2 (6 bases each). Per germline, CDR1 MNHEY and CDR2 SVGEGT. The V gene lost 2 bases and the J gene lost 6 bases, with 11 bases spanning the gap. The CDR3 is made up of 13 amino acids. This CDR3 reads CASSYGRGGEQYF. CDR3 bases: TGTGCCAGCAGTTACGGCAGGGGAGGCGAGCAGTACTTC.

A note on this clonotype: This may be a read error: a much more frequent sequence differs by one nucleotide. The V gene is TRBV12-3 or TRBV12-4, the J gene TRBJ1-2; 7 bases map to TRBD1. The CDR3 is 13 amino acids. The CDR3 DNA reads as TGTGCCAGCAGTTTCTCGTCAGGGGGTGGCTGCACCTTC. It yields the protein CASSFSSGGGCTF.

This chain joins TRBV12-3 or TRBV12-4 and TRBJ2-4; tentative D call: TRBD1 (6 bases). The CDR3 loop spans 18 amino acids. V lost 0 bases, J lost 0 bases, and 15 bases lay in between. The CDR3 nucleotides are TGTGCCAGCAGTTTAGCGGGCCCTACACAGGGAGCCAAAAACATTCAGTACTTC. Encoded protein: CASSLAGPTQGAKNIQYF.

In its sample, this clonotype was seen a few times. The chain recombines TRBV6-2 or TRBV6-3 with TRBJ2-1; D may be TRBD1 (5 bases). CDR3 length: 18 residues. The V and J ends lost 4 bases and 4 bases respectively, with 23 bases between them. Germline V gene sequence: CDR1 MNHEY, CDR2 SVGEGT. This CDR3 reads CASSSTGLLRARYNEQFF. In DNA, the CDR3 is TGTGCCAGCAGTTCCACAGGTTTACTCAGGGCGAGATACAATGAGCAGTTCTTC.

This clonotype was seen a few times. V is TRBV7-2 and J is TRBJ1-2; tentative D call: TRBD1 (5 bases). This CDR3 has 15 amino acids. The V gene's germline CDR1 is SGHTA and CDR2 FQGNSA. V gave up 0 bases and J gave up 8 bases, with 16 bases separating them. Written as DNA, the CDR3 is TGTGCCAGCAGCTTAGCGAATACAGGTCTGCGAGGCTACACCTTC. Its protein product is CASSLANTGLRGYTF.